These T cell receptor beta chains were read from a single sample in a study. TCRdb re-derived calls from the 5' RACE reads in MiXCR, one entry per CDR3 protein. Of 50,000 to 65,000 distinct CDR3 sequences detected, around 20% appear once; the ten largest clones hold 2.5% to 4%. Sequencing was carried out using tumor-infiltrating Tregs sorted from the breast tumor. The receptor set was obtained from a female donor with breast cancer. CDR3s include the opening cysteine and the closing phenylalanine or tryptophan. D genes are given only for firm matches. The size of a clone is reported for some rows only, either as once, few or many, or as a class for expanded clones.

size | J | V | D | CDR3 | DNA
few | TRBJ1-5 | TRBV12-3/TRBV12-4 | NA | CASSLGQRNQPQHF | TGTGCCAGCAGTTTGGGGCAGCGTAATCAGCCCCAGCATTTT
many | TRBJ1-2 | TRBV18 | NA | CASSPRTASGYTF | TGTGCCAGCTCACCAAGGACAGCCTCTGGCTACACCTTC
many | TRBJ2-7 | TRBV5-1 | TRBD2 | CASSFTSGAYYEQYF | TGCGCCAGCAGCTTTACTAGCGGGGCTTACTACGAGCAGTACTTC
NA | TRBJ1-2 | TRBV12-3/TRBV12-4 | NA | CASTRGVYNYGYTF | TGTGCCAGCACCCGTGGGGTGTATAACTATGGCTACACCTTC
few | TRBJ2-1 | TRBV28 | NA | CASQALQFSEQFF | TGTGCCAGCCAGGCACTACAATTTAGTGAGCAGTTCTTC
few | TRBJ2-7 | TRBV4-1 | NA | CASSQDFGGDGSYEQYF | TGCGCCAGCAGCCAAGATTTTGGCGGCGATGGCTCCTACGAGCAGTACTTC
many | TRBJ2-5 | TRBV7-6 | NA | CASSRTVGETQYF | TGTGCCAGCAGCCGGACTGTTGGGGAGACCCAGTACTTC
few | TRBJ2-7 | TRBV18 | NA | CASSPPFITSVDGEQYF | TGTGCCAGCTCACCGCCCTTCATCACGAGCGTGGACGGGGAGCAGTACTTC
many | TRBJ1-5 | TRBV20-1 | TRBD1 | CGSGTGDTSNQPQHF | TGCGGTTCCGGGACAGGGGACACTAGCAATCAGCCCCAGCATTTT
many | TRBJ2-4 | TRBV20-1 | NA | CSAREQNLLLAKNIQYF | TGCAGTGCTAGAGAACAGAACTTACTACTAGCCAAAAACATTCAGTACTTC
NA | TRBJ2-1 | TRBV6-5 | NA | CASPPAVLAYVSYNKQFF | TGTGCCTCTCCCCCGGCAGTCCTAGCGTACGTTTCTTACAATAAGCAGTTCTTC
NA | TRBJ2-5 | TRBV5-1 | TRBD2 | CASSLGNGGETQYF | TGCGCCAGCAGCTTAGGAAACGGGGGGGAGACCCAGTACTTC
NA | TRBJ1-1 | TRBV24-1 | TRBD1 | CATSDPKQGGEAFF | TGTGCCACCAGTGACCCAAAACAGGGGGGTGAAGCTTTCTTT
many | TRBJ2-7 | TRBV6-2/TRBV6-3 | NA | CASSYLQTNHQYF | TGTGCCAGCAGTTACCTACAGACCAACCACCAGTACTTC
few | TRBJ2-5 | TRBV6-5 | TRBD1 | CASRAGDRGRSETQYF | TGTGCCAGCAGAGCCGGGGACAGGGGGCGATCAGAGACCCAGTACTTC
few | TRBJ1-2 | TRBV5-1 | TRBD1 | CASSLEGTANGYTF | TGCGCCAGCAGCTTGGAGGGGACAGCAAATGGCTACACCTTC
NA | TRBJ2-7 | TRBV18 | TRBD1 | CASSPSLGQPYEQYF | TGTGCCAGCTCACCATCTCTGGGACAGCCCTACGAGCAGTACTTC
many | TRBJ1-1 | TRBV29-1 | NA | CSGRVGTEAFF | TGCAGCGGCCGGGTGGGGACTGAAGCTTTCTTT
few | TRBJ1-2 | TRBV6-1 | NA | CASIEQAFLGDGYTF | TGTGCCAGCATAGAGCAGGCCTTTCTTGGGGATGGCTACACCTTC
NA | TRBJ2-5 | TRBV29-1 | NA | CSVEDITSQETQYF | TGCAGCGTTGAGGACATAACGTCCCAAGAGACCCAGTACTTC
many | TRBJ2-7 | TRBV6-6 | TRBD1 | CASSSRGQGRSYEQYF | TGTGCCAGCAGTTCTAGGGGACAGGGGCGATCCTACGAGCAGTACTTC
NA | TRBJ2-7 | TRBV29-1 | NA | CSVGAYDREQYF | TGCAGCGTCGGTGCCTACGACAGGGAGCAGTACTTC
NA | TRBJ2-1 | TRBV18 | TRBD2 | CASSPDRLADEQFF | TGTGCCAGCTCACCGGATAGACTAGCGGATGAGCAGTTCTTC
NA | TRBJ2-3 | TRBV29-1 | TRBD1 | CSVSGQVGDTQYF | TGCAGCGTATCGGGACAGGTTGGAGATACGCAGTATTTT
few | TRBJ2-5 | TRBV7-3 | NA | CASSQGQGTQYF | TGTGCCAGCAGCCAGGGCCAAGGGACCCAGTACTTC
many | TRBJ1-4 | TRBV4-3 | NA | CASSQDVTVGNEKLFF | TGCGCCAGCAGCCAAGATGTGACAGTTGGTAATGAAAAACTGTTTTTT
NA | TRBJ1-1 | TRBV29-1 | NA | CSVEDGVNTEAFF | TGCAGCGTTGAAGATGGGGTGAACACTGAAGCTTTCTTT
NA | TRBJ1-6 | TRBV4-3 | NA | CASSQDHLTGTNSPLHF | TGCGCCAGCAGCCAAGATCATCTCACAGGGACCAATTCACCCCTCCACTTT
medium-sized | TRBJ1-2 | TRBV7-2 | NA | CASSSYLGTDNYGYTF | TGTGCCAGCAGCTCTTATCTCGGGACTGATAACTATGGCTACACCTTC
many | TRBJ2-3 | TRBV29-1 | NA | CSVEVGTDTQYF | TGCAGCGTTGAAGTGGGGACAGATACGCAGTATTTT
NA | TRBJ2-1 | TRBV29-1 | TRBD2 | CSAALLAGYNEQFF | TGCAGCGCTGCCCTTCTAGCGGGGTACAATGAGCAGTTCTTC
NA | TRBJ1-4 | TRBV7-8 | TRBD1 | CASSWDRGSEKLFF | TGTGCCAGCAGCTGGGACAGGGGGTCGGAAAAACTGTTTTTT
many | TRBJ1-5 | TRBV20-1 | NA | CSASPRQAPNQPQHF | TGCAGTGCTAGTCCGAGACAGGCTCCGAATCAGCCCCAGCATTTT
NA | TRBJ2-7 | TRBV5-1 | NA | CASSSGGAVYEQYF | TGCGCCAGCAGCTCAGGGGGGGCCGTTTACGAGCAGTACTTC
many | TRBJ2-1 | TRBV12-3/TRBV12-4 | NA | CASSLAARNEQFF | TGTGCCAGCAGTTTAGCGGCACGGAATGAGCAGTTCTTC
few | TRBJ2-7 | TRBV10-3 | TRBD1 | CAISEPGQAPYEQYF | TGTGCCATCAGTGAACCCGGACAGGCCCCCTACGAGCAGTACTTC
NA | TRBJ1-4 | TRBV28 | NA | CASSTSQATIEKLFF | TGTGCCAGCAGCACCTCCCAGGCAACGATAGAAAAACTGTTTTTT